The next 10 T cell receptor beta chains were all read from a single sample in a study of cytomegalovirus exposure and HLA in healthy donors. Measured with immunoSEQ multiplex PCR; TCRdb has only the in-frame clones, and not every one. This sample carries roughly 220,000 clones, approximately 80% of them seen once, and the ten largest clones take 11% to 15%. Sequencing input: PBMCs. These receptors were obtained from a woman in her twenties or thirties in good health and CMV-seropositive.

This clone turned up a few times. V is TRBV6-1 and J is TRBJ1-5; D is possibly TRBD1 (5 bases). Deletions cut 7 bases from V and 1 base from J, with 14 bases between. The germline V gene has CDR1 MNHNS and CDR2 SASEGT. The CDR3 is 15 amino acids. The CDR3 reads CASNQGPGSNQPQHF. In DNA form, the CDR3 reads TGTGCCAGCAACCAGGGTCCAGGGAGCAATCAGCCCCAGCATTTT.

The chain carries TRBV21-1 and TRBJ1-1. TRBV21-1 is a known pseudogene. The CDR3 is 13 amino acids. The CDR3 loop reads CAPSRAQNTEAFF. The CDR3 DNA sequence: TGTGCCCCCTCTAGGGCACAAAACACTGAAGCTTTCTTT.

This clone has a single count. The chain links TRBV30 to TRBJ2-3, with 8 bases matching TRBD2. CDR3 length: 16 residues. After removal of 5 bases from V and 5 bases from J, the junction contained 15 bases not matched to a gene. CDR1 and CDR2 (germline): GTSNPN, SVGIG (reference sequence). The CDR3 region has the DNA TGTGCCTGGGGTCTGAATGGAGCGGGAGTTGGAGATACGCAGTATTTT. It codes for CAWGLNGAGVGDTQYF.

This clone has only a few counts. The gene calls are TRBV6-1 and TRBJ1-5; 11 positions agree with TRBD1. V was clipped by 5 bases and J by 3 bases; unmatched bases: 3. Looked up from germline, CDR1 is MNHNS and CDR2 is SASEGT. The CDR3 is 15 residues long. CDR3 in amino acids: CASSWTGGINQPQHF. The CDR3 bases are TGTGCCAGCAGTTGGACAGGGGGCATCAATCAGCCCCAGCATTTT.

V usage is TRBV30 and J usage is TRBJ1-5, with D unclear. This CDR3 region has 14 residues. The V end lost 7 bases, the J end lost 6 bases, and 19 bases lay between the germline ends. Per the germline V gene, CDR1 is GTSNPN and CDR2 is SVGIG (reference sequence). DNA for the CDR3: TGTGCCTACCGATTCGCGGGGAGCGGTCAGCCCCAGCATTTT. Residues: CAYRFAGSGQPQHF. Looking up the rest from reference TRBV30 and TRBJ1-5 gives the full variable domain: SQTIHQWPATLVQPVGSPLSLECTVEGTSNPNLYWYRQAAGRGLQLLFYSVGIGQISSEVPQNLSASRPQDRQFILSSKKLLLSDSGFYLCAYRFAGSGQPQHFGDGTRLSIL.

This clone has only one observation. This rearrangement joins TRBV15 to TRBJ2-7; a weak D match, TRBD1 (6 bases). This CDR3 is built from 15 residues. V lost 4 bases, J lost 3 bases, and 16 bases lay in between. Germline V gives CDR1 LNHNV, CDR2 YYDKDF (reference sequence). As DNA, the CDR3 is TGTGCCACCAGCAAACGAGGGCAGGGGAGCTACGAGCAGTACTTC. It is translated as CATSKRGQGSYEQYF.

The J gene is TRBJ1-1, the V gene TRBV25-1; tentatively, D is TRBD1 (5 bases). The V and J ends lost 11 bases and 4 bases respectively, with 14 bases between them. This CDR3 has 12 residues. Looked up from germline, CDR1 is MGHDK and CDR2 is SYGVNS. The CDR3 DNA is TGTGCCCAGGGCCACTCTTGCACTGAAGCTTTCTTT. Its translation is CAQGHSCTEAFF.

CDR3 loop: CASSLYPGQSYEQYF. CDR3 in DNA: TGTGCCAGCAGTTTATACCCCGGCCAGTCCTACGAGCAGTACTTC. The chain recombines TRBV27 with TRBJ2-7; D unresolved. The germline V gene encodes CDR1 MNHEY and CDR2 SMNVEV (reference sequence). V gave up 1 base and J gave up 1 base, with 11 bases separating them. The CDR3 runs to 15 residues.

The chain combines TRBV20-1 with TRBJ2-1; D unclear. The germline V gene has CDR1 DFQATT and CDR2 SNEGSKA (reference sequence). Trimming took off 5 bases at V and 4 bases at J, with 6 bases between the two ends. The CDR3 totals 11 residues. The CDR3 region is CSAPQYNEQFF. The CDR3 DNA follows: TGCAGTGCTCCGCAATACAATGAGCAGTTCTTC.

The rearrangement links TRBV5-4 to TRBJ2-1; 11 bases are a match to TRBD2. The CDR3 totals 13 residues. Per germline, CDR1 SGHNT and CDR2 YYREEE (reference sequence). V lost 6 bases, J lost 8 bases, and 4 bases stayed unmatched. The CDR3 bases are TGTGCCAGCAACCAGGGACTAGCGGATGAGCAGTTCTTC. This codes for CASNQGLADEQFF.